The TCR beta chain described here comes from a study of cytotoxic CD8 clonotypes in ibrutinib-treated CLL. Clones were sequenced by immunoSEQ multiplex PCR, and TCRdb holds only the in-frame ones, with some missing. The sample contains hundreds of thousands of clones, 67% of which appear only once. The origin of this receptor is a human donor with chronic lymphocytic leukemia. Sequenced here: PBMCs, sampled after 36 months of ibrutinib treatment.

The CDR3: CASSQDPRAQAFF. Written as DNA, the CDR3 is TGCGCCAGCAGCCAAGATCCCCGGGCCCAAGCTTTCTTT. The J gene is TRBJ1-1, the V gene TRBV4-1; no clear D. The length of the CDR3 is 13 residues. Per germline, CDR1 MGHRA and CDR2 YSYEKL. Trimming removed 0 bases from V and 9 bases from J, with 11 bases in between.